Below, one T cell receptor beta chain is given with its context. Its antigen is still unknown. Assay: immunoSEQ multiplex PCR; the TCRdb copy retains only in-frame clones and omits some. The table has 70,000 to 85,000 clones, 85% to 95% seen once; the top ten hold roughly 5%. The sample belongs to a study of OX40 agonist ivuxolimab in advanced cancers. Looking at the study overall: Prior anti-PD-1, anti-PD-L1 or anti-CTLA-4 therapy was allowed; approximately 41% had some. Study conclusions and caveats: Relative to CD4+ cells, CD8+ T cells on average had more expanded clones.

Trimming shortened V by 6 bases and J by 1 base, and 13 bases separated the two germline ends. CDR3 length: 15 amino acids. CDR1 MDHEN and CDR2 SYDVKM come from the germline V gene. Sequencing used CD4+ or CD8+ T cells sorted from blood, obtained in a trial of the OX40 agonist ivuxolimab. The clonotype was recovered from an adult with an advanced solid tumor such as melanoma, head and neck, liver or kidney cancer. The chain joins TRBV28 to TRBJ1-5; D perhaps matches TRBD1 (6 bases). CDR3 coding DNA: TGTGCCAGCAGGGCCCAGGGGACGAGCAATCAGCCCCAGCATTTT. Translating it yields CASRAQGTSNQPQHF.